Following are 22 T cell receptor beta chains from one sample sequenced in a study of cytomegalovirus exposure and HLA in healthy donors. Here immunoSEQ multiplex PCR was the method, and the copy in TCRdb shows in-frame clones only, minus some. The sample contains 160,000 or so clones, about nine tenths of which appear only once. Sequencing input: PBMCs. The source of these receptors is a man between 18 and 29 years old in good health and CMV-seropositive.

The rearrangement uses TRBV5-8 and TRBJ2-7, with 7 bases lining up with TRBD1. The CDR3 is 14 residues long. Germline CDR1 SGHTS, CDR2 YDEGEE. Trimming at V came to 4 bases and at J to 2 bases, leaving 6 bases not matched to a gene. The CDR3 loop reads CASSADRVPYEQYF. CDR3 in DNA: TGTGCCAGCAGCGCAGACAGGGTGCCCTACGAGCAGTACTTC.

In this sample, this clone turned up a few times. The chain has TRBV5-5 and TRBJ2-3; a weak D match, TRBD2 (6 bases). The CDR3 contains 18 residues. Germline V lookup: CDR1 SGHKS, CDR2 YYEKEE (reference sequence). V gave up 2 bases and J gave up 2 bases, with 21 bases separating them. The CDR3 sequence: CASSFRRGLPYATDTQYF. Here the CDR3 DNA reads TGTGCCAGCAGCTTCAGGAGGGGACTGCCTTACGCCACAGATACGCAGTATTTT.

The chain joins TRBV6-5 to TRBJ2-7, with D maybe TRBD2 (6 bases). Germline V lookup: CDR1 MNHEY, CDR2 SVGAGI. The ends were cut back, 2 bases at V and 5 bases at J, with 10 bases in the middle. This CDR3 region has 13 residues. Here the CDR3 reads CASSYGLTDEQYF. CDR3 DNA: TGTGCCAGCAGTTACGGACTAACGGACGAGCAGTACTTC.

The V call is TRBV4-2, the J call TRBJ1-5; D gene unclear. The germline CDR1 and CDR2 sequences are LGHNA and YNFKEQ. Trimming removed 1 base at V and 8 bases at J, with 6 bases between. The CDR3 length is 12 residues. The CDR3 spells CASSQGGEPQHF. The CDR3, as DNA: TGTGCCAGCAGCCAAGGCGGTGAGCCCCAGCATTTT.

The chain couples TRBV27 to TRBJ1-4; D gene ambiguous. The CDR3 has 16 residues. CDR1 and CDR2 (germline): MNHEY, SMNVEV (reference sequence). Trimming removed 4 bases at V and 2 bases at J, with 14 bases between. For the CDR3, the DNA is TGTGCCAGCAGTTCGTCCGGGTTTGTCACTAATGAAAAACTGTTTTTT. Translated, it gives CASSSSGFVTNEKLFF.

This clone was counted only a few times. The chain couples TRBV6-6 to TRBJ1-6; a weak D match, TRBD1 (5 bases). There are 15 residues in the CDR3. CDR1 MNHNY and CDR2 SVGAGI come from the germline V gene (reference sequence). Trimming stripped 4 bases from V and 10 bases from J, with 17 bases between. The CDR3 bases are TGTGCCAGCAGTTCCCTTCGCGGAGGGGAATCACCCCTCCACTTT. It yields the protein CASSSLRGGESPLHF.

This clone was picked up one time. V is TRBV7-8 and J is TRBJ2-7; 7 nucleotides line up with TRBD1. The germline gives CDR1 SGHVS, CDR2 FQNEAQ. Unmatched junction bases numbered 7, after V lost 3 bases and J lost 2 bases. The CDR3 totals 15 residues. The CDR3 nucleotides are TGTGCCAGCAGCTTTCTTGGACAGGCTACCTACGAGCAGTACTTC. Translated: CASSFLGQATYEQYF.

The chain links TRBV28 to TRBJ2-7; unclear D gene. V lost 10 bases and J lost 4, with 14 bases in between. Per germline, CDR1 MDHEN and CDR2 SYDVKM. This CDR3 contains 12 residues. CDR3 region: CATDSTGYEQYF. For the CDR3, the DNA is TGTGCCACCGATTCGACTGGTTACGAGCAGTACTTC.

This chain uses TRBV6-6 with TRBJ1-2; 8 bases match TRBD1. The CDR3 has 14 residues. V was pared by 2 bases and J by 8 bases, with 7 bases of the junction left unmatched. The V gene's germline CDR1 is MNHNY and CDR2 SVGAGI (reference sequence). CDR3 sequence reads: CASSYPTGARGYTF. The CDR3 DNA reads as TGTGCCAGCAGTTACCCGACAGGGGCCCGGGGCTACACCTTC.

The rearrangement uses TRBV13 and TRBJ2-2; D call uncertain. The V end was cut by 5 bases, the J end by 6 bases, with 10 bases between. The germline V gene has CDR1 PRHDT and CDR2 FYEKMQ (reference sequence). There are 13 residues in the CDR3. The CDR3 sequence is CASSPLLSGELFF. The DNA for the CDR3 is TGTGCCAGCAGCCCCCTGTTGTCCGGGGAGCTGTTTTTT.

The gene calls are TRBV19 and TRBJ2-7, with D unresolved. The germline V gene has CDR1 LNHDA and CDR2 SQIVND (reference sequence). Trimming took 6 bases from V and 3 from J, leaving 12 bases between them. The CDR3 has 13 residues. The DNA of the CDR3 is TGTGCCAGTAGGAAAGAGTTCGGCTACGAGCAGTACTTC. Protein sequence: CASRKEFGYEQYF.

This chain links TRBV7-9 with TRBJ1-1, with no clear D. CDR3 length equals 13 residues. Per germline, CDR1 SEHNR and CDR2 FQNEAQ (reference sequence). With 3 bases removed from V and 1 base from J, the gap between germline ends came to 6 bases. CDR3 nucleotides: TGTGCCAGCAGCTTTTCGAGGAACACTGAAGCTTTCTTT. It yields the protein CASSFSRNTEAFF.

This clone was seen a few times. The chain links TRBV2 to TRBJ1-6; D is unclear. The germline CDR1 and CDR2 sequences are SNHLY and FYNNEI. The V end was cut by 8 bases, the J end by 4 bases, with 12 bases between. The CDR3 sequence is 14 residues long. The CDR3 DNA is TGTGCCAGCCAAAACCCAACTTATAATTCACCCCTCCACTTT. Amino acids: CASQNPTYNSPLHF.

This clone was recorded only once. V usage is TRBV5-1 and J usage is TRBJ1-1; D not certain. Trimming took 5 bases from V and 1 from J, leaving 12 bases between them. The CDR3 length is 14 residues. Germline loops: CDR1 SGHRS, CDR2 YFSETQ. The CDR3 DNA reads as TGCGCCAGCAGTTCCGGTGTGTCGAACACTGAAGCTTTCTTT. Translation: CASSSGVSNTEAFF.

The CDR3 region is CASSMSGGYEQYF. CDR3 bases: TGTGCCAGCAGTATGAGTGGGGGGTACGAGCAGTACTTC. The J gene is TRBJ2-7, the V gene TRBV28; D is possibly TRBD2 (6 bases). Trimming removed 5 bases at V and 4 bases at J, with 12 bases between. From germline, CDR1 is MDHEN and CDR2 SYDVKM. The CDR3 has 13 residues.

This sequence joins TRBV9 and TRBJ2-3, with 16 bases identical to TRBD2. V lost 3 bases and J lost 2; bases outside the gene matches: 9. This CDR3 region has 19 residues. Germline V CDR1 and CDR2: SGDLS, YYNGEE. CDR3 residues: CASSAPPGLAGGNTDTQYF. CDR3 bases: TGTGCCAGCAGCGCCCCGCCGGGACTAGCGGGGGGGAACACAGATACGCAGTATTTT.

CDR3 protein: CASRSPGSPPTGYGYTF. The CDR3 DNA is TGTGCCAGCAGATCCCCCGGTTCCCCACCGACGGGCTATGGCTACACCTTC. V and J are TRBV27 and TRBJ1-2; D unresolved. The CDR3 has 17 amino acids. Per germline, CDR1 MNHEY and CDR2 SMNVEV (reference sequence). V was trimmed by 6 bases and J by 4 bases, leaving 24 bases between them.

The chain links TRBV7-2 to TRBJ1-2; TRBD1 matches 8 bases. Germline V CDR1 and CDR2: SGHTA, FQGNSA. This CDR3 has 15 residues. V lost 5 bases to trimming and J lost 8 bases; unmatched junction nucleotides: 13. The CDR3, as DNA: TGTGCCAGCAGCCCAGGGACAGGTACCTCTTGGGGCTACACCTTC. Encoded protein: CASSPGTGTSWGYTF.

This clone was detected only a few times. V usage is TRBV2 and J usage is TRBJ1-2, with a possible D match to TRBD1 (6 bases). The CDR3 is made up of 13 amino acids. Germline-derived CDR1 and CDR2 are SNHLY and FYNNEI. The germline V and J ends were trimmed by 6 bases and 8 bases, with 16 bases remaining between them. For the CDR3, the DNA is TGTGCCAGCAGCGACGACAGGAAAGGAGGCTACACCTTC. Residues: CASSDDRKGGYTF. Looking up the rest from reference TRBV2 and TRBJ1-2 gives the full variable domain: EPEVTQTPSHQVTQMGQEVILRCVPISNHLYFYWYRQILGQKVEFLVSFYNNEISEKSEIFDDQFSVERPDGSNFTLKIRSTKLEDSAMYFCASSDDRKGGYTFGSGTRLTVV.

The chain recombines TRBV9 with TRBJ2-1, with TRBD2 matching over 9 bases. In germline, CDR1 is SGDLS, CDR2 YYNGEE. The J segment lost 5 bases and the V segment lost 4 bases, leaving 7 bases of the junction unmatched. The CDR3 covers 15 residues. For the CDR3, the DNA is TGTGCCAGCAGCCCTGTGACTAGCGGTAACAATGAGCAGTTCTTC. This translates into CASSPVTSGNNEQFF.

The CDR3 is CAWSQGGPYNEQFF. In nucleotides, the CDR3 is TGTGCCTGGAGTCAAGGGGGCCCCTACAATGAGCAGTTCTTC. J is TRBJ2-1 and V is TRBV30; TRBD1 agrees at 7 bases. Germline V gene data show CDR1 as GTSNPN and CDR2 as SVGIG (reference sequence). This CDR3 region has 14 residues. The J segment lost 2 bases and the V segment lost 2 bases, leaving 3 bases of the junction unmatched.

The chain has TRBV11-2 and TRBJ2-7; no definite D call. This CDR3 spans 14 amino acids. Germline-derived CDR1 and CDR2 are SGHAT and FQNNGV. V was clipped by 6 bases and J by 0 bases, with 12 bases between them. CDR3: CASSSLLGSYEQYF. The CDR3 coding sequence is TGTGCCAGCAGTAGCTTATTGGGCTCCTACGAGCAGTACTTC.